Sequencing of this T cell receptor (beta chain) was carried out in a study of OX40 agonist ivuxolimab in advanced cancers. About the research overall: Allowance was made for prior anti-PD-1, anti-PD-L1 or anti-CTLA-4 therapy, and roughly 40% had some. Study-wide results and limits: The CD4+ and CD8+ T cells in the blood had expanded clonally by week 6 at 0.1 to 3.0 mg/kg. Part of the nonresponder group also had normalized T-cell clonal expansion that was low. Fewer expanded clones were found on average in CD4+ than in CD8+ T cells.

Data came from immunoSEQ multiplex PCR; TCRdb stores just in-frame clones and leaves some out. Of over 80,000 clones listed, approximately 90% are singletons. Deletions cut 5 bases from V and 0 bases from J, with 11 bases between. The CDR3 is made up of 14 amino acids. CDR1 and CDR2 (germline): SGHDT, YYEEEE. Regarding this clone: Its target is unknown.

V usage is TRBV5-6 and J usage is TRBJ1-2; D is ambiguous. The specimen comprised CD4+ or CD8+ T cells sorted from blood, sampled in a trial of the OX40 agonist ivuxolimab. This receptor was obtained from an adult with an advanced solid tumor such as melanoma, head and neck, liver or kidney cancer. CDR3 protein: CASSRPPANYGYTF. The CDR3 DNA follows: TGTGCCAGCAGTCGACCCCCAGCTAACTATGGCTACACCTTC.